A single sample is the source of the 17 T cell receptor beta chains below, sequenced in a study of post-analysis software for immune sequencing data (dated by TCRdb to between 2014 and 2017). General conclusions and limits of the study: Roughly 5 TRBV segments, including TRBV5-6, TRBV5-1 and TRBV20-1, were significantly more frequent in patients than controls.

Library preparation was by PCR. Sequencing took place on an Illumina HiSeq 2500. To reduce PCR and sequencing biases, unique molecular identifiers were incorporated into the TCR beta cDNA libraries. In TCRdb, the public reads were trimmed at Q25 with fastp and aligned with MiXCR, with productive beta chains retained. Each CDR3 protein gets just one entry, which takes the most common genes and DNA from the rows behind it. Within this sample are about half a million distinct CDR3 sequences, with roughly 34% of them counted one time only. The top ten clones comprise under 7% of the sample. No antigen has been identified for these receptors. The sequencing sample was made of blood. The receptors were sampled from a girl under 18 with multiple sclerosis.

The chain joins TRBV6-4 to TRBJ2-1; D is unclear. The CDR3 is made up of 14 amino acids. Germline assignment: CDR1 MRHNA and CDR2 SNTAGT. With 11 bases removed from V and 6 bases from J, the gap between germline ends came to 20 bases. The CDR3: CAPGKGNGCNEQFF. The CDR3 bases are TGTGCCCCGGGCAAGGGTAACGGTTGCAATGAGCAGTTCTTC.

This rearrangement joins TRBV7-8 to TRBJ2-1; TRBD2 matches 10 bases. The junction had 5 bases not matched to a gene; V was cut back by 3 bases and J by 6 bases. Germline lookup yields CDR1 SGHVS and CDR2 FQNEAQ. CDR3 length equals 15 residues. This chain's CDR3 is CASSFSSGRGNEQFF. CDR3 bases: TGTGCCAGCAGCTTCTCGAGCGGGAGGGGCAATGAGCAGTTCTTC.

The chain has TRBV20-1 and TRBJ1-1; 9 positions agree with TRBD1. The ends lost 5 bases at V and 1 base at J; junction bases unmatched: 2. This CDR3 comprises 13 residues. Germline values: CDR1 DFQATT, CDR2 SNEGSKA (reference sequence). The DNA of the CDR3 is TGCAGTGCTGCGGGACAGGGGAACACTGAAGCTTTCTTT. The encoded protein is CSAAGQGNTEAFF.

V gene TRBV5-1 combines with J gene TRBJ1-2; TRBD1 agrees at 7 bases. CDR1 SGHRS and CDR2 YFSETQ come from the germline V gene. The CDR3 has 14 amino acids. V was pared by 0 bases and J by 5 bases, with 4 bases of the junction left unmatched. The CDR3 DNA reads TGCGCCAGCAGCTTGGGTGGACAGGTATATGGCTACACCTTC. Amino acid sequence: CASSLGGQVYGYTF. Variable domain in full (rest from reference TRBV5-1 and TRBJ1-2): KAGVTQTPRYLIKTRGQQVTLSCSPISGHRSVSWYQQTPGQGLQFLFEYFSETQRNKGNFPGRFSGRQFSNSRSEMNVSTLELGDSALYLCASSLGGQVYGYTFGSGTRLTVV.

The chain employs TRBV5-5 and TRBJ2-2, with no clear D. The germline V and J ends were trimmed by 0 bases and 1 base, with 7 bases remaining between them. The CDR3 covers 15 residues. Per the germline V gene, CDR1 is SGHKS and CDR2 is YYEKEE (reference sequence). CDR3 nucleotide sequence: TGTGCCAGCAGCTTGGGGCCTGGGAACACCGGGGAGCTGTTTTTT. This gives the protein CASSLGPGNTGELFF.

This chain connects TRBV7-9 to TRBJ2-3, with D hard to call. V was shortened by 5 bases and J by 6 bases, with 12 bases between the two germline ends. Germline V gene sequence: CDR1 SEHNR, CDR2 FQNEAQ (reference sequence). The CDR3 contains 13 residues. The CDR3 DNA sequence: TGTGCCAGCAGCCCCGAACAATATGATACGCAGTATTTT. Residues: CASSPEQYDTQYF.

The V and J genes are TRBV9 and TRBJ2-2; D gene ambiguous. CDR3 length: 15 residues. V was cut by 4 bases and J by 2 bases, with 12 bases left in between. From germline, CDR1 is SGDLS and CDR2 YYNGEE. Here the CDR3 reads CASSPAVDNTGELFF. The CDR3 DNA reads TGTGCCAGCAGCCCAGCTGTGGACAACACCGGGGAGCTGTTTTTT.

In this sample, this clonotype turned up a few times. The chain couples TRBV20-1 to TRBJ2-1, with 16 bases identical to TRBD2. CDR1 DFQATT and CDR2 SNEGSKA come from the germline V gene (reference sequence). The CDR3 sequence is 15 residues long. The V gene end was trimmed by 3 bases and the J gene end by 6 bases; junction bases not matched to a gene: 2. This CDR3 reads CSARGLAGGRNEQFF. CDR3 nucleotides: TGCAGTGCTAGGGGACTAGCGGGGGGGCGCAATGAGCAGTTCTTC.

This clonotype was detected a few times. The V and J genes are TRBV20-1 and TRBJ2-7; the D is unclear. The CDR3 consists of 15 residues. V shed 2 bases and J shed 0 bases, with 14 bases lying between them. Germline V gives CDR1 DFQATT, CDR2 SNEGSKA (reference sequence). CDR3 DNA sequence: TGCAGTGCTAGATCAACACCAACGAGCTCCTACGAGCAGTACTTC. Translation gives CSARSTPTSSYEQYF.

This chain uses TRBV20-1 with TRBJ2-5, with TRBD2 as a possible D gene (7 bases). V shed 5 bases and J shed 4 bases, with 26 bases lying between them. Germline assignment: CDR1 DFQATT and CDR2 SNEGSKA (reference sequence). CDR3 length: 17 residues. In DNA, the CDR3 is TGCAGTGCTCCCGTTGGGGGCAGCGTGGGGAGGGGAGAGACCCAGTACTTC. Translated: CSAPVGGSVGRGETQYF.

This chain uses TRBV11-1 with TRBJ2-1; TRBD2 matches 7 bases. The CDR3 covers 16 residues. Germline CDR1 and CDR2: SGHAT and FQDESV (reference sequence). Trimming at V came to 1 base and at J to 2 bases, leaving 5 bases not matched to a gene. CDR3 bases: TGTGCCAGCAGCTTAGTCGCGGGGGTCCCCTACAATGAGCAGTTCTTC. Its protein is CASSLVAGVPYNEQFF.

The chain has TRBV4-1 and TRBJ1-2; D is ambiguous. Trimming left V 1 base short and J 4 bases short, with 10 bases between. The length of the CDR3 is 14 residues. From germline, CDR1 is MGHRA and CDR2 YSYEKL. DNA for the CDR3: TGCGCCAGCAGCCAAGGAGGGAACATCTATGGCTACACCTTC. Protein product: CASSQGGNIYGYTF.

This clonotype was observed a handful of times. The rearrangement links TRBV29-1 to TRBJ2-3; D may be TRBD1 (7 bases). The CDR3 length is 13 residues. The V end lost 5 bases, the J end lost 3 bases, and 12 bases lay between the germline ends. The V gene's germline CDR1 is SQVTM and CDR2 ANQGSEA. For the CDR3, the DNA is TGCAGCGTTAGCAGGGGGGCAACAGATACGCAGTATTTT. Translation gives CSVSRGATDTQYF.

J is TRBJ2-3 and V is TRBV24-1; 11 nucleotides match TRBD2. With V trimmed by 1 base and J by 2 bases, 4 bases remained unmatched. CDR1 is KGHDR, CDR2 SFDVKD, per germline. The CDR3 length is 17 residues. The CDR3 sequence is CATSDFGTSGDTDTQYF. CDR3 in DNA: TGTGCCACCAGTGATTTCGGGACTAGCGGTGACACAGATACGCAGTATTTT.

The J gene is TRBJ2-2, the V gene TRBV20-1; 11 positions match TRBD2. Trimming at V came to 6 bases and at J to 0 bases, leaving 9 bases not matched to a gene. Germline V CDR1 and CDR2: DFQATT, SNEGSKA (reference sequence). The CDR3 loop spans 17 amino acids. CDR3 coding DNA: TGCAGTGCCTGGCCTGCTAGCGGGGGGTCGAACACCGGGGAGCTGTTTTTT. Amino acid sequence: CSAWPASGGSNTGELFF.

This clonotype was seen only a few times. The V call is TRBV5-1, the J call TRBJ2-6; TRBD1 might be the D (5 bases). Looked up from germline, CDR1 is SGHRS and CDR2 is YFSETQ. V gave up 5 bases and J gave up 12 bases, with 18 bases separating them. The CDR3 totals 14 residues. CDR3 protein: CASRQEWGWTVLTF. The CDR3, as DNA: TGCGCCAGCAGACAGGAGTGGGGCTGGACCGTCCTGACTTTC.

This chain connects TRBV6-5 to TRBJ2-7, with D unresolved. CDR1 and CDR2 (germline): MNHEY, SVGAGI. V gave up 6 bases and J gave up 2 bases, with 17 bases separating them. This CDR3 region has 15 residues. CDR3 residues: CASSLTEPVTYEQYF. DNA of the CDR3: TGTGCCAGCAGCCTTACAGAGCCGGTCACCTACGAGCAGTACTTC.